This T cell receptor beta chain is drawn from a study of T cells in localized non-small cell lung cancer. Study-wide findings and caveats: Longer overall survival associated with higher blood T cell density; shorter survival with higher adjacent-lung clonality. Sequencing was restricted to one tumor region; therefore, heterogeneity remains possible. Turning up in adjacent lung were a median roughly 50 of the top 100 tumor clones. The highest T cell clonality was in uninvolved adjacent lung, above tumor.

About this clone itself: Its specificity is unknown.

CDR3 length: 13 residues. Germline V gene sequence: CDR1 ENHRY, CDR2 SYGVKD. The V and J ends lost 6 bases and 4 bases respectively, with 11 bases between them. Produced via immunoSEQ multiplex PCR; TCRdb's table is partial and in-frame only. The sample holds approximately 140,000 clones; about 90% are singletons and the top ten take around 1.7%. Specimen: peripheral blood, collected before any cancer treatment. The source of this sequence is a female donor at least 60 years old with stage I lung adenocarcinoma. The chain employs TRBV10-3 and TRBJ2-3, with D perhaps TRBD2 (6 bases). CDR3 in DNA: TGTGCCATCAGGGGACTTCCTCCAGATACGCAGTATTTT. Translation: CAIRGLPPDTQYF.